Listed below are T cell receptor beta chains from one sample, sequenced in a study of blood T cell repertoires in COVID-19. The protocol was immunoSEQ multiplex PCR, while the TCRdb copy is restricted to in-frame clones and leaves out a portion. The sample has approximately 200,000 clones, about 80% seen once; the top ten hold around 7.2%. What was sequenced was peripheral blood. All receptors come from a woman aged 45-65 years with acute or convalescent COVID-19. The CDR3 runs from the conserved cysteine through the conserved F or W. Fields, in order: clone size, V gene, D gene, J gene, CDR3 DNA, CDR3 protein. A D gene is named only where the DNA matches it firmly. The size of a clone is reported for some rows only, either as once, few or many, or as a class for expanded clones.

.	TRBV7-2	TRBD2	TRBJ2-7	TGTGCCAGCAGCTTAGCGTCGATAGCGGGACCCTACGAGCAGTACTTC	CASSLASIAGPYEQYF
.	TRBV11-2	TRBD1	TRBJ2-7	TGTGCCAGCAGCGTAGGCCGGGACAGGACATACGAGCAGTACTTC	CASSVGRDRTYEQYF
few	TRBV4-1	TRBD2	TRBJ2-1	TGCGCCAGCAGCCAAGTTATGGGGCTAGCGGGAGGAGAGCAGTTCTTC	CASSQVMGLAGGEQFF
.	TRBV4-3	.	TRBJ2-1	TGCGCCAGCAGCCCCATGCCCGAGGGCTACAATGAGCAGTTCTTC	CASSPMPEGYNEQFF
once	TRBV30	TRBD1	TRBJ1-4	TGTGCCTGGAGCACCCCTTACAGGGGGCTCGCGGAAAAACTGTTTTTT	CAWSTPYRGLAEKLFF
.	TRBV12-3/TRBV12-4	.	TRBJ1-2	TGTGCCAGCAGCCTTGGACAGTATGGCTACACCTTC	CASSLGQYGYTF
.	TRBV9	TRBD1	TRBJ1-1	TGTGCCAGCAGCCCGGGACAGGGGGCAGGCACTGAAGCTTTCTTT	CASSPGQGAGTEAFF
.	TRBV12-3/TRBV12-4	TRBD2	TRBJ2-3	TGTGCCAGCAGGGGACTAGGGGATACGCAGTATTTT	CASRGLGDTQYF
.	TRBV5-1	.	TRBJ1-2	TGCGCCAGCAGCTTACAGAACCCTTCCGGCGGCTACACCTTC	CASSLQNPSGGYTF
.	TRBV11-1	.	TRBJ2-6	TGTGCCAGCAGCTTAAGGGGTGCTGGGGCCAACGTCCTGACTTTC	CASSLRGAGANVLTF
.	TRBV7-2	TRBD2	TRBJ2-1	TGTGCCAGCAGCTATAGCGGGGGGACCTACAATGAGCAGTTCTTC	CASSYSGGTYNEQFF